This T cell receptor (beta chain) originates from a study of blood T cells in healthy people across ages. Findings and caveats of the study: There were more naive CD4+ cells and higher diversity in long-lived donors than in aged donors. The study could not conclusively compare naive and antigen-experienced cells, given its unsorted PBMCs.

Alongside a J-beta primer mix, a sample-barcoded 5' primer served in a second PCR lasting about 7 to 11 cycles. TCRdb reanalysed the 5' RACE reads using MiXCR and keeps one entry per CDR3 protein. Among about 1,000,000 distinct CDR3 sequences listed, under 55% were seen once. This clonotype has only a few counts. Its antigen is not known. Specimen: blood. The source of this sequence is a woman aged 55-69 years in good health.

CDR3 nucleotide sequence: TGCGCCAGCAGCTTGGCAAATGGACCGCAAGAGACCCAGTACTTC. Its translation is CASSLANGPQETQYF. The chain joins TRBV5-1 to TRBJ2-5; D remains unclear. Germline lookup yields CDR1 SGHRS and CDR2 YFSETQ. The CDR3 totals 15 residues. V shed 0 bases and J shed 2 bases, with 11 bases lying between them.